The table lists the clone carrying this T cell receptor beta chain with a few counts. Time point: peripheral blood 6 weeks after treatment start. TCRdb keeps only in-frame clones here, not all; method: immunoSEQ multiplex PCR. The sample records tens of thousands of clones, approximately 82% being singletons. This sample stems from a study of PD-L1 blockade in urothelial cancer. Study context: Atezolizumab (1,200 mg intravenously every 3 weeks) began in about 2014 for patients. About 90% of the 29 patients were males with bladder-origin urothelial cancer.

This clonotype was sampled from a man in his 70s with urothelial cancer. Specimen: PBMCs, collected around atezolizumab (anti-PD-L1) treatment.

The CDR3 reads CASRRESVTGELFF. The CDR3, as DNA: TGTGCCAGCCGAAGGGAGTCTGTTACCGGGGAGCTGTTTTTT. V gene TRBV28 combines with J gene TRBJ2-2; TRBD2 might be the D (5 bases). Per the germline V gene, CDR1 is MDHEN and CDR2 is SYDVKM. V gave up 8 bases and J gave up 5 bases, with 15 bases separating them. The CDR3 loop spans 14 amino acids.